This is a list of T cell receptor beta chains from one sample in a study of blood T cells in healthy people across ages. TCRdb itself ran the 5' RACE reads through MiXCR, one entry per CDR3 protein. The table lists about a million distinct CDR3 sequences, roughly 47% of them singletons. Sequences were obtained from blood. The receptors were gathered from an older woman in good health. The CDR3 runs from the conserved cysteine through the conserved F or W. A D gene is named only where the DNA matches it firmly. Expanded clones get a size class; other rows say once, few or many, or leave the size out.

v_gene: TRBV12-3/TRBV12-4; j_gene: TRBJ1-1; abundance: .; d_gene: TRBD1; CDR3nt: TGTGCCAGCAGTTTCTCAAGTGGGGGTGGGACAGGCCTTATTAAAGCTTTCTTT; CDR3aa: CASSFSSGGGTGLIKAFF
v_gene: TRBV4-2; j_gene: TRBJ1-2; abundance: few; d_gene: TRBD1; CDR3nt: TGTGCCAGCAGCCCCGGGACAGACTTCTATGGCTACACCTTC; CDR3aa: CASSPGTDFYGYTF
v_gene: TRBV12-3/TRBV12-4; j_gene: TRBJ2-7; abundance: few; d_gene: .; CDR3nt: TGTGCCAGCAGTTTCAGAGGACACAGCTACGAGCAGTACTTC; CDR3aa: CASSFRGHSYEQYF
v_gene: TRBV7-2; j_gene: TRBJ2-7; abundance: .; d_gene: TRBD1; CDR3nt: TGTGCCAGCAGCCTAGTGATGGGACAGAACTACGAGCAGTACTTC; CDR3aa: CASSLVMGQNYEQYF
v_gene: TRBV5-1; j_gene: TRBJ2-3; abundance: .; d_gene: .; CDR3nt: TGCGCCAGCAGCTTGGAAGACACTAGCACAGATACGCAGTATTTT; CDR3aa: CASSLEDTSTDTQYF
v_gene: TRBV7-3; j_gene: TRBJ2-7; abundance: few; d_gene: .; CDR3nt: TGTGCCAGCAGCAAAAATGTGGGGTTTGGCCTGGACGAGCAGTACTTC; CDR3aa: CASSKNVGFGLDEQYF
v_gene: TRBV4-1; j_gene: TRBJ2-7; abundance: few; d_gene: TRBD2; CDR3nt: TGCGCCAGCAGGCTATTGGGGCTAGCGGGAGTGGGGTCCTACGAGCAGTACTTC; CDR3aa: CASRLLGLAGVGSYEQYF
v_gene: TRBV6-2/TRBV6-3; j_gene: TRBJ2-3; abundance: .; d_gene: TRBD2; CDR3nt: TGTGCCAGCAGTAATTTGTTAGCGGGAGTCGGCTCAGATACGCAGTATTTT; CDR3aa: CASSNLLAGVGSDTQYF
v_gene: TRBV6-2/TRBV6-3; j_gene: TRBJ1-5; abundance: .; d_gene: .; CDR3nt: TGTGCCAGCAGTTCAGGGCTAACTAATCAGCCCCAGCATTTT; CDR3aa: CASSSGLTNQPQHF
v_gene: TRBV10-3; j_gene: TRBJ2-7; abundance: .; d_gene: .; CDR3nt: TGTGCCATCAGTGAGTCTAGGGCCCAGTACTTC; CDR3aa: CAISESRAQYF
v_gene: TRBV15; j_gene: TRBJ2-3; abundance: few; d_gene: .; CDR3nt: TGTGCCACCAGGGGGTCCGGCACAGATACGCAGTATTTT; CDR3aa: CATRGSGTDTQYF
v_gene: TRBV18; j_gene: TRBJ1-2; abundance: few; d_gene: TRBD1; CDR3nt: TGTGCCAGCTCACCGGACAGGGGCAAAGCAGCTAACTATGGCTACACCTTC; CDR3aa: CASSPDRGKAANYGYTF
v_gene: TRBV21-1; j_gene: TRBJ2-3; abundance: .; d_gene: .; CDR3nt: TGTGCCAGCAGCAGGGACAGAAAAGATACGCAGTATTTT; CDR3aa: CASSRDRKDTQYF
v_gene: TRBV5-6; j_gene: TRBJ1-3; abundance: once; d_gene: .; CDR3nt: TGTGCCAGCAGCTTGGGATTGACTGGAAACACCATATATTTT; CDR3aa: CASSLGLTGNTIYF
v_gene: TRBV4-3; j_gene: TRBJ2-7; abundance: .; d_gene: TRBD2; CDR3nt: TGCGCCGGCAGCCAGGGACTAGCGGCCCCTCGCGAGCAGTACTTC; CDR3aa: CAGSQGLAAPREQYF
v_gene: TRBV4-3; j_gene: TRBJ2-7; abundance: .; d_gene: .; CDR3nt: TGCGCCAGCAGCCAAGGTAGGGGAATCAGCGAGCAGTACTTC; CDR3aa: CASSQGRGISEQYF
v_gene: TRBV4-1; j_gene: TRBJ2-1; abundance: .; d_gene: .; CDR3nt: TGCGCCAGCAGCCAAGATGGGGGGAGGAGCTCCTACAATGAGCAGTTCTTC; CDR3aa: CASSQDGGRSSYNEQFF
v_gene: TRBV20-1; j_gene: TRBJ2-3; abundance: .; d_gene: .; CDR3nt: TGCAGTGCTAGACTGGGACGGTTGGATACGCAGTATTTT; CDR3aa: CSARLGRLDTQYF
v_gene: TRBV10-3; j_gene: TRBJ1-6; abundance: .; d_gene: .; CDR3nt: TGTGCCATCAGTGTAGGGCAGAATAATTCACCCCTCCACTTT; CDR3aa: CAISVGQNNSPLHF
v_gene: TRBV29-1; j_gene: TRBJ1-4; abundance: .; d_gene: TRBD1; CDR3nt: TGCAGCGTTCTAGGGACAGCTGAAAAACTGTTTTTT; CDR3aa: CSVLGTAEKLFF
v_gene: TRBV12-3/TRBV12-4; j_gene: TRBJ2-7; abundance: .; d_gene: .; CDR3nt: TGTGCCAGCGGGGTGCGCGGGCAGGGCCACTACGAGCAGTACTTC; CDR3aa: CASGVRGQGHYEQYF
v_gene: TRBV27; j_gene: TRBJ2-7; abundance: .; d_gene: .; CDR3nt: TGTGCCAGCAGTTTATTGGGTGAAAGGTCCTACGAGCAGTACTTC; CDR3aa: CASSLLGERSYEQYF